Listed below are T cell receptor beta chains from one sample, sequenced in a study of blood T cell repertoires in COVID-19. Clones were sequenced by immunoSEQ multiplex PCR, and TCRdb holds only the in-frame ones, with some missing. This sample carries under 200,000 clones, 86% of them seen once, and the ten largest clones take approximately 7%. The sequenced material came from peripheral blood. The receptors here all came from a man in his fifties with active or convalescent COVID-19. The CDR3 runs from the conserved cysteine through the conserved F or W. A D gene is named only where the DNA matches it firmly. Rows give clone size only sometimes, using once, few, many, or a class for an expanded clone.

j_call clone_size v_call d_call cdr3_nt cdr3_aa
TRBJ1-2 NA TRBV18 TRBD1 TGTGCCAGCTCACCGGGACAGGGGGCGATTGGCTACACCTTC CASSPGQGAIGYTF
TRBJ1-1 NA TRBV10-3 TRBD1 TGTGCCATTAGACCGGGGACAGGGCTGAACACTGAAGCTTTCTTT CAIRPGTGLNTEAFF
TRBJ1-3 once TRBV18 NA TGTGCCAGCTCACCACTACCTAAGGGGGACGAGAATTTT CASSPLPKGDENF
TRBJ1-4 NA TRBV5-5 NA TGTGCCAGCAGCTTCCCCCGTAATAATGAAAAACTGTTTTTT CASSFPRNNEKLFF
TRBJ1-1 NA TRBV7-2 TRBD1 TGTGCCAGCAGCTTAATATGGCCCACAGGGGCCGTAATGTCTGAAGCTTTCTTT CASSLIWPTGAVMSEAFF
TRBJ2-5 NA TRBV10-3 NA TGTGCCATCAGTCGGGGGGCGGGGGAGACCCAGTACTTC CAISRGAGETQYF
TRBJ1-4 once TRBV19 NA TGTGCCAGTAGTATACCCCGGCGGAATCTTAATGAAAAACTGTTTTTT CASSIPRRNLNEKLFF
TRBJ1-1 NA TRBV19 TRBD1 TGTGCCAGTAGTAACGACAGGGGAGATAGCGAAGCTTTCTTT CASSNDRGDSEAFF
TRBJ1-1 NA TRBV5-3 NA TGTGCCAGAAGCTCCGACACCATGAACACTGAAGCTTTCTTT CARSSDTMNTEAFF
TRBJ2-1 NA TRBV5-1 TRBD1 TGCGCCAGCAGCTTAACAGGGGTAAGGGACAATGAGCAGTTCTTC CASSLTGVRDNEQFF
TRBJ1-5 NA TRBV7-2 NA TGTGCCAGCAGCTTAGCAGGGGGCAATCAGCCCCAGCATTTT CASSLAGGNQPQHF
TRBJ2-1 few TRBV5-1 TRBD2 TGCGCCAGCAGCTCCGGACTAGGCGCACTCGATGAGCAGTTCTTC CASSSGLGALDEQFF
TRBJ1-5 NA TRBV6-5 TRBD1 TGTGCCAGCAGCCCGGGACAGGGGGCAGGGCAGCCCCAGCATTTT CASSPGQGAGQPQHF
TRBJ1-3 NA TRBV19 NA TGTGCCAGTAGTACCACAGGATACTCTGGAAACACCATATATTTT CASSTTGYSGNTIYF
TRBJ1-1 NA TRBV15 TRBD1 TGTGCCACCAGCAGGCCCCCAGGGGGAGTGACTGAAGCTTTCTTT CATSRPPGGVTEAFF
TRBJ2-7 NA TRBV3-1/TRBV3-2 NA TGTGCCAGCAGCCAAGGGACAGCCCAGACTGAGCAGTACTTC CASSQGTAQTEQYF
TRBJ1-3 once TRBV9 TRBD1 TGTGCCAGCAGCGCCCCTGCCCGGGACAGGTCTGGAAACACCATATATTTT CASSAPARDRSGNTIYF
TRBJ2-5 NA TRBV27 TRBD2 TGTGCCAGCAGTTTACTAGCGGGAGGGCCATTACGTGAAGAGACCCAGTACTTC CASSLLAGGPLREETQYF
TRBJ2-7 NA TRBV11-1 TRBD2 TGTGCCAGCAGCGGAGCGGGGGGGTTCTCCTACGAGCAGTACTTC CASSGAGGFSYEQYF
TRBJ2-7 NA TRBV6-6 TRBD1 TGTGCCAGCAGTTACTTCCCGGGACAGGCAGGGGAGCAGTACTTC CASSYFPGQAGEQYF
TRBJ2-3 NA TRBV3-1/TRBV3-2 TRBD1 TGTGCCAGCAGCCAAGGGACAGGGGGCCGTGGAACAGATACGCAGTATTTT CASSQGTGGRGTDTQYF
TRBJ2-5 NA TRBV10-3 NA TGTGCCATCAGTGAGTCATCAGGGGAAGAGACCCAGTACTTC CAISESSGEETQYF
TRBJ1-5 NA TRBV27 TRBD1 TGTGCCAGCAGACGGGACAGGGCGGTTCAGCCCCAGCATTTT CASRRDRAVQPQHF
TRBJ2-5 NA TRBV29-1 TRBD2 TGCAGCACCCGAGCGGGAGATCTGGAGACCCAGTACTTC CSTRAGDLETQYF
TRBJ1-1 once TRBV18 NA TGTGCCAGCTCAGCCGGGACATTCCGTAACACTGAAGCTTTCTTT CASSAGTFRNTEAFF
TRBJ1-2 NA TRBV6-5 NA TGTGCCAGCAGTCGGCTACAGGGAACTTATTATGGCTACACCTTC CASSRLQGTYYGYTF
TRBJ1-1 NA TRBV29-1 NA TGCAGCGGACAACCAGTGAACACTGAAGCTTTCTTT CSGQPVNTEAFF
TRBJ2-7 NA TRBV20-1 TRBD2 TGCAGTGCTAGTGGGGCGGGGGCCTACGAGCAGTACTTC CSASGAGAYEQYF
TRBJ2-7 NA TRBV18 TRBD1 TGTGCCAGCTCACCACAAACAGGGGGCTTTGGCGAGCAGTACTTC CASSPQTGGFGEQYF
TRBJ2-5 NA TRBV9 NA TGTGCCAGCAGCGTAGCTGAGGGCCAGAGGATCGAGACCCAGTACTTC CASSVAEGQRIETQYF
TRBJ2-1 NA TRBV18 NA TGTGCCAGCTCACCACCCTCAGGGATCCCCTCCTACAATGAGCAGTTCTTC CASSPPSGIPSYNEQFF
TRBJ1-5 few TRBV28 NA TGTGCCAGCAGTTCCTATCAGCCCCAGCATTTT CASSSYQPQHF
TRBJ2-3 NA TRBV6-5 NA TGTGCCAGCAGGCCGGGACTTATCACAGATACGCAGTATTTT CASRPGLITDTQYF